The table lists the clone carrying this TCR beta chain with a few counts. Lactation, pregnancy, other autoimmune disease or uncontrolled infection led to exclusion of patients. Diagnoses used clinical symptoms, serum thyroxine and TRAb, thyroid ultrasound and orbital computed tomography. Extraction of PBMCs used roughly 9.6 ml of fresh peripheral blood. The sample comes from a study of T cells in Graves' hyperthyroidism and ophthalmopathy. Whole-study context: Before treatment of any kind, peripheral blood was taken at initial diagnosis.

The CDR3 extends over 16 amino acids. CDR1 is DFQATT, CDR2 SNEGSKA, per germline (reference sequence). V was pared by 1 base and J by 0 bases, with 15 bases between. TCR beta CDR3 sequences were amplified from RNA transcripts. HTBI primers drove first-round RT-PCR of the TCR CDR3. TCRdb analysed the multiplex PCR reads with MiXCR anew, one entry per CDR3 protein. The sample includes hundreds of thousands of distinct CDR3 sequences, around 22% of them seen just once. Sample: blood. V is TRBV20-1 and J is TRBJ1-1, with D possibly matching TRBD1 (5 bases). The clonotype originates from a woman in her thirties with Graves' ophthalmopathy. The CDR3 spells CSARGPTERVNTEAFF. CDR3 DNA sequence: TGCAGTGCTAGAGGCCCGACAGAAAGGGTGAACACTGAAGCTTTCTTT.